This T cell receptor (beta chain) was identified in a study of blood T cell repertoires in COVID-19. Study-level information: Specimens from acute and convalescent COVID-19 originated in the United States, Italy and Spain. PBMCs, B-cell-depleted T cells, or T cells provided the cDNA or gDNA that made up the material.

In the original processing: For nucleated cells, counts were estimated from reference gene primer amplification. Clones were read by immunoSEQ multiplex PCR, and TCRdb kept only the in-frame ones, dropping some. That table gives V, J and clone size, and the DNA gave D and trimming. This sample has roughly 63,000 clones, with 70% to 80% found just once. Germline V gives CDR1 DFQATT, CDR2 SNEGSKA (reference sequence). V lost 4 bases and J 7 bases, leaving 10 bases between the germline ends. There are 11 residues in the CDR3. Sequenced input: peripheral blood. The receptor was derived from a human donor in a cohort sampled during active COVID-19. The chain combines TRBV20-1 with TRBJ1-2, with D maybe TRBD1 (6 bases). CDR3 loop: CSATTGPGYTF. Written as DNA, the CDR3 is TGCAGTGCTACCACAGGGCCTGGCTACACCTTC.